The rows below give T cell receptor beta chains drawn from one sample of a study of PD-1 blockade in classical Hodgkin lymphoma. The repertoire was sequenced with immunoSEQ multiplex PCR; TCRdb's copy has only in-frame clones and lacks some. Of about 54,000 clones listed, 91% were seen once; the top ten hold about 10%. The starting material was peripheral blood mononuclear cells (PBMCs), obtained before the second cycle of nivolumab. These receptors all come from a human donor with classical Hodgkin lymphoma. Each CDR3 is given with its conserved first and last residue. Each record gives: D gene, V gene, J gene, clone size, CDR3 protein, CDR3 DNA. The D gene is left open where the match is weak. Expanded clones get a size class; other rows say once, few or many, or leave the size out.

>.|TRBV25-1|TRBJ2-7|.
CASSEWYEQYF
TGTGCCAGCAGTGAATGGTACGAGCAGTACTTC
>.|TRBV7-9|TRBJ2-5|.
CASSLALADLYF
TGTGCCAGCAGCTTAGCGCTGGCGGACCTATACTTC
>.|TRBV30|TRBJ2-1|once
CAWRVESGRASYNEQFF
TGTGCCTGGAGGGTTGAGTCGGGGCGGGCGTCCTACAATGAGCAGTTCTTC
>.|TRBV7-9|TRBJ2-2|.
CASSFPGELFF
TGTGCCAGCAGCTTCCCCGGGGAGCTGTTTTTT
>TRBD2|TRBV5-1|TRBJ2-7|.
CASSFWTSGTYEQYF
TGCGCCAGCAGCTTTTGGACTAGCGGCACCTACGAGCAGTACTTC
>.|TRBV11-2|TRBJ1-2|.
CASRPRTFGGYGYTF
TGTGCCAGCAGGCCTAGGACCTTTGGGGGCTATGGCTACACCTTC
>TRBD2|TRBV5-5|TRBJ2-3|.
CASSLPWTSGGDEDTDTQYF
TGTGCCAGCAGCTTGCCGTGGACTAGCGGGGGAGATGAGGACACAGATACGCAGTATTTT
>TRBD2|TRBV5-1|TRBJ2-3|.
CASSLISSGIVDTQYF
TGCGCCAGCAGCTTGATATCTAGCGGAATCGTAGATACGCAGTATTTT
>.|TRBV27|TRBJ2-7|.
CASSLAPAWGDEQYF
TGTGCCAGCAGTTTGGCCCCTGCCTGGGGGGACGAGCAGTACTTC
>TRBD1|TRBV5-5|TRBJ1-4|.
CASSSQGADEKLFF
TGTGCCAGCAGCTCCCAGGGGGCGGACGAAAAACTGTTTTTT
>.|TRBV27|TRBJ2-1|.
CASSLVANNEQFF
TGTGCCAGCAGTTTGGTGGCCAACAATGAGCAGTTCTTC
>TRBD2|TRBV7-3|TRBJ2-2|.
CASSASGSLNTGELFF
TGTGCCAGCAGCGCTAGCGGGAGCCTGAACACCGGGGAGCTGTTTTTT
>.|TRBV6-6|TRBJ1-6|.
CASSYDGSYNSPLHF
TGTGCCAGCAGTTATGACGGCTCCTATAATTCACCCCTCCACTTT
>.|TRBV18|TRBJ1-5|.
CASSLGQTYSNQPQHF
TGTGCCAGCTCACTTGGGCAGACTTATAGCAATCAGCCCCAGCATTTT
>.|TRBV15|TRBJ1-2|few
CATSRDTQGSYGYTF
TGTGCCACCAGCAGAGATACTCAGGGGTCCTATGGCTACACCTTC
>.|TRBV7-9|TRBJ2-5|.
CASSLEGSYAQYF
TGTGCCAGCAGCTTAGAAGGGTCATACGCCCAGTACTTC
>TRBD1|TRBV27|TRBJ2-7|medium-sized
CASSPLGGQASYEQYF
TGTGCCAGCAGTCCTTTGGGGGGACAGGCCAGCTACGAGCAGTACTTC
>TRBD1|TRBV19|TRBJ2-2|.
CASSNRQGGAGELFF
TGTGCCAGTAGTAACCGACAGGGGGGCGCCGGGGAGCTGTTTTTT
>TRBD2|TRBV7-3|TRBJ2-1|once
CASSLTGGIEQFF
TGTGCCAGCAGCTTAACGGGAGGGATTGAGCAGTTCTTC
>.|TRBV27|TRBJ2-7|.
CASSLLTGFHEQYF
TGTGCCAGCAGTTTATTAACCGGGTTCCACGAGCAGTACTTC
>TRBD2|TRBV9|TRBJ2-1|.
CASSLLAGEGVEQFF
TGTGCCAGCAGCCTACTAGCGGGAGAAGGGGTTGAGCAGTTCTTC
>.|TRBV10-3|TRBJ2-1|.
CAISGRDEDEQFF
TGTGCCATCAGTGGAAGGGATGAGGATGAGCAGTTCTTC
>.|TRBV29-1|TRBJ1-2|.
CSVGGAKGEGYTF
TGCAGCGTTGGCGGGGCTAAGGGCGAGGGCTACACCTTC
>TRBD2|TRBV25-1|TRBJ2-2|few
CASISGRAWETGELFF
TGTGCCAGCATTAGCGGGAGGGCCTGGGAGACCGGGGAGCTGTTTTTT
>.|TRBV2|TRBJ2-1|.
CASSVIRNSSSLYNEQFF
TGTGCCAGCAGTGTAATTAGGAACAGCTCATCTCTCTACAATGAGCAGTTCTTC
>.|TRBV4-1|TRBJ1-3|.
CASSQEGAPPGNTIYF
TGCGCCAGCAGCCAAGAGGGAGCTCCTCCTGGAAACACCATATATTTT
>.|TRBV11-1|TRBJ2-5|.
CASSLAGVLGAPMETQYF
TGTGCCAGCAGCTTAGCGGGTGTTCTCGGAGCGCCAATGGAGACCCAGTACTTC
>TRBD2|TRBV27|TRBJ2-1|.
CASSLPTSGNSYNEQFF
TGTGCCAGCAGTTTACCCACTAGCGGGAACTCCTACAATGAGCAGTTCTTC
>.|TRBV19|TRBJ2-6|.
CASSIKQIFSGANVLTF
TGTGCCAGTAGTATCAAACAGATATTCTCTGGGGCCAACGTCCTGACTTTC
>TRBD1|TRBV5-1|TRBJ1-1|.
CASSLQGGKTEAFF
TGCGCCAGCAGCCTACAGGGGGGAAAGACTGAAGCTTTCTTT
>.|TRBV28|TRBJ2-3|.
CASRGWSVTDTQYF
TGTGCCAGCAGAGGGTGGAGTGTCACAGATACGCAGTATTTT
>TRBD2|TRBV6-1|TRBJ2-1|.
CASNPREGYYNEQFF
TGTGCCAGCAACCCGCGGGAGGGATATTACAATGAGCAGTTCTTC
>.|TRBV29-1|TRBJ1-6|.
CSVTVPSSSYNSPLHF
TGCAGCGTAACCGTCCCATCTAGCTCCTATAATTCACCCCTCCACTTT
>.|TRBV6-1|TRBJ1-5|.
CASSDNQPQHF
TGTGCCAGCAGTGATAATCAGCCCCAGCATTTT
>TRBD2|TRBV28|TRBJ2-7|.
CASFFWTSGRPQRYEQYF
TGTGCCAGCTTTTTTTGGACTAGCGGGAGGCCCCAACGCTACGAGCAGTACTTC
>.|TRBV5-4|TRBJ1-2|.
CASSLFGGASRGYTF
TGTGCCAGCAGCTTGTTTGGGGGGGCCTCTAGGGGCTACACCTTC
>TRBD1|TRBV6-1|TRBJ2-1|.
CANSRDSYNEQFF
TGTGCCAACAGCCGGGACAGCTACAATGAGCAGTTCTTC
>.|TRBV19|TRBJ1-1|.
CASSILLGGVNTEAFF
TGTGCCAGTAGTATTCTCCTAGGAGGAGTGAACACTGAAGCTTTCTTT
>TRBD1|TRBV7-9|TRBJ2-3|.
CASSQRQGAPQDTQYF
TGTGCCAGCAGCCAACGACAGGGGGCGCCCCAAGATACGCAGTATTTT
>.|TRBV30|TRBJ1-6|.
CAWRHLSYNSPLHF
TGTGCCTGGAGACATTTGAGCTATAATTCACCCCTCCACTTT
>.|TRBV5-6|TRBJ2-7|.
CASSWDIRPYEQYF
TGTGCCAGCAGCTGGGACATAAGACCCTACGAGCAGTACTTC
>TRBD1|TRBV5-8|TRBJ1-5|.
CASSLKPGGSQPQHF
TGTGCCAGCAGCTTGAAACCAGGGGGCAGTCAGCCCCAGCATTTT
>TRBD2|TRBV30|TRBJ2-5|.
CAWKRSAGGGVSRETQYF
TGTGCCTGGAAAAGATCTGCGGGCGGGGGAGTTTCCCGAGAGACCCAGTACTTC
>.|TRBV18|TRBJ2-5|.
CASSPRLGWQETQYF
TGTGCCAGCTCACCACGTTTAGGGTGGCAAGAGACCCAGTACTTC
>.|TRBV6-5|TRBJ2-4|.
CASSGVQGQEVQYF
TGTGCCAGCAGCGGGGTTCAGGGCCAGGAGGTTCAGTACTTC
>.|TRBV9|TRBJ2-5|.
CASSVGESHGETQYF
TGTGCCAGCAGCGTTGGAGAGTCCCATGGAGAGACCCAGTACTTC
>.|TRBV18|TRBJ2-5|.
CASSPQGRSQETQYF
TGTGCCAGCTCACCACAGGGCAGATCCCAAGAGACCCAGTACTTC
>TRBD1|TRBV6-5|TRBJ1-4|.
CASSLTGSGEKLFF
TGTGCCAGCAGCCTGACAGGGTCTGGGGAAAAACTGTTTTTT
>.|TRBV5-1|TRBJ2-2|.
CASTRQGGTGELFF
TGCGCCAGCACCAGACAGGGAGGAACCGGGGAGCTGTTTTTT